The 17 T cell receptor beta chains in this list originate from one sample, sequenced in a study of T cell responses to AZD1222 COVID-19 vaccine. Measured with immunoSEQ multiplex PCR; TCRdb has only the in-frame clones, and not every one. The repertoire includes under 25,000 clones, about four fifths of them detected once, and roughly 15% sits in the top ten. Sequences were derived from peripheral blood, sampled 28 days after the second AZD1222 dose. Receptors were obtained from an adult who received the AZD1222 COVID-19 vaccine.

The V call is TRBV18, the J call TRBJ2-7; the match to TRBD2 covers 11 bases. CDR3 length equals 16 residues. Germline CDR1 reads KGHSH; CDR2 reads LQKENI. Germline trimming cut 3 bases from V and 0 bases from J; bases unmatched to any gene: 4. The CDR3 spells CASSPLAGGDSYEQYF. The CDR3 coding sequence is TGTGCCAGCTCACCCTTAGCGGGAGGGGACTCCTACGAGCAGTACTTC.

V is TRBV28 and J is TRBJ2-1; tentative D call: TRBD2 (5 bases). The CDR3 has 15 residues. Trimming pared 5 bases from V and 6 bases from J, leaving 17 bases between. Germline V lookup: CDR1 MDHEN, CDR2 SYDVKM. The DNA for the CDR3 is TGTGCCAGCAGTGAGCGTGGCGGTGAGGGCAATGAGCAGTTCTTC. Residues: CASSERGGEGNEQFF.

This clone was observed once. J is TRBJ1-3 and V is TRBV18; unclear D gene. Per germline, CDR1 KGHSH and CDR2 LQKENI. Trimming stripped 2 bases from V and 0 bases from J, with 11 bases between. The CDR3 contains 16 residues. CDR3 amino acids: CASSPRTDNSGNTIYF. DNA for the CDR3: TGTGCCAGCTCACCAAGGACGGATAACTCTGGAAACACCATATATTTT.

The CDR3 region is CASRTGTREVPGELFF. As DNA, the CDR3 is TGTGCCAGCAGAACCGGGACCCGGGAAGTGCCCGGGGAGCTGTTTTTT. This rearrangement joins TRBV28 to TRBJ2-2; D could derive from TRBD1 or TRBD2 (5 bases each). The length of the CDR3 is 16 residues. The V and J ends lost 6 bases and 6 bases respectively, with 20 bases between them. Germline CDR1 and CDR2: MDHEN and SYDVKM.

The rearrangement uses TRBV4-1 and TRBJ2-1; 16 nucleotides agree with TRBD2. The CDR3 loop spans 16 amino acids. The ends lost 2 bases at V and 10 bases at J; junction bases unmatched: 5. The germline CDR1 and CDR2 sequences are MGHRA and YSYEKL. The CDR3 protein is CASSQPGTSGRGEQFF. The CDR3 coding sequence is TGCGCCAGCAGCCAACCAGGGACTAGCGGGAGGGGCGAGCAGTTCTTC.

This chain joins TRBV29-1 and TRBJ2-2; a possible D gene is TRBD2 (7 bases). The CDR3 extends over 14 amino acids. Germline loops: CDR1 SQVTM, CDR2 ANQGSEA. The V gene lost 4 bases and the J gene lost 0 bases, with 9 bases spanning the gap. The CDR3 DNA reads as TGCAGCGTTGGGGAGGGGGCGAACACCGGGGAGCTGTTTTTT. Amino acids: CSVGEGANTGELFF.

The CDR3 loop reads CAGGESGAASTGELFF. DNA of the CDR3: TGTGCCGGGGGAGAAAGTGGAGCGGCTTCCACCGGGGAGCTGTTTTTT. The chain links TRBV2 to TRBJ2-2; D is possibly TRBD1 or TRBD2 (5 bases each). The CDR3 runs to 16 residues. Germline loops: CDR1 SNHLY, CDR2 FYNNEI. Trimming removed 11 bases at V and 4 bases at J, with 23 bases between. Full variable domain (remainder filled in from reference TRBV2 and TRBJ2-2): EPEVTQTPSHQVTQMGQEVILRCVPISNHLYFYWYRQILGQKVEFLVSFYNNEISEKSEIFDDQFSVERPDGSNFTLKIRSTKLEDSAMYFCAGGESGAASTGELFFGEGSRLTVL.

The chain employs TRBV5-4 and TRBJ1-4; 7 nucleotides align to TRBD1. CDR1 SGHNT and CDR2 YYREEE come from the germline V gene (reference sequence). The length of the CDR3 is 14 residues. V shed 1 base and J 6 bases; nucleotides not matched to a gene: 3. The CDR3 spells CASSLRGGDEKLFF. CDR3 in DNA: TGTGCCAGCAGCTTGCGAGGGGGCGATGAAAAACTGTTTTTT.

This sequence joins TRBV11-3 and TRBJ1-3; D call uncertain. Between the trimmed V and J ends, which lost 5 bases and 7 bases, there was a span of 15 bases. Germline values: CDR1 SGHNT, CDR2 YENEEA. The CDR3 sequence is 14 residues long. The CDR3 region has the DNA TGTGCCAGCAGCCCCAGACAAGGGTTCAACACCATATATTTT. It is translated as CASSPRQGFNTIYF.

The chain recombines TRBV5-1 with TRBJ2-6; D not resolved. Germline V CDR1 and CDR2: SGHRS, YFSETQ. Trimming left V 0 bases short and J 0 bases short, with 13 bases between. The CDR3 runs 18 residues. The CDR3 protein is CASSLDPDSISGANVLTF. In DNA form, the CDR3 reads TGCGCCAGCAGCTTGGATCCAGATTCGATCTCTGGGGCCAACGTCCTGACTTTC.

This chain connects TRBV6-5 to TRBJ1-2; 12 bases line up with TRBD1. The CDR3 has 14 amino acids. Germline trimming cut 7 bases from V and 6 bases from J; bases unmatched to any gene: 6. Looked up from germline, CDR1 is MNHEY and CDR2 is SVGAGI. The CDR3 region is CASTGTGGANGYTF. CDR3 nucleotide sequence: TGTGCCAGCACCGGGACAGGGGGCGCGAATGGCTACACCTTC.

The rearrangement joins TRBV7-2 to TRBJ2-1; TRBD2 is a possible D gene (5 bases). Germline CDR1 and CDR2: SGHTA and FQGNSA. The length of the CDR3 is 14 residues. Trimming took off 5 bases at V and 5 bases at J, with 13 bases between the two ends. CDR3 bases: TGTGCCAGCAGCCCTTCGAGGGCCCACAATGAGCAGTTCTTC. Protein: CASSPSRAHNEQFF.

The chain carries TRBV9 and TRBJ2-1, with 8 nucleotides matching TRBD1. With 3 bases clipped from V and 7 bases from J, the junction kept 15 bases outside the gene matches. Germline V lookup: CDR1 SGDLS, CDR2 YYNGEE. The CDR3 has 17 amino acids. This chain's CDR3 is CASSAHAGTGGPNEQFF. The CDR3 DNA sequence: TGTGCCAGCAGCGCCCATGCCGGGACAGGAGGACCTAATGAGCAGTTCTTC.

This chain links TRBV5-1 with TRBJ2-5, with D possibly being TRBD2 (7 bases). CDR1 is SGHRS, CDR2 YFSETQ, per germline. V lost 2 bases and J lost 3, with 14 bases in between. This CDR3 has 15 amino acids. The CDR3 bases are TGCGCCAGCAGCTTCGGCGGAGGGGGGGAAGAGACCCAGTACTTC. This gives the protein CASSFGGGGEETQYF.

The chain combines TRBV30 with TRBJ2-2; 10 bases agree with TRBD1. The CDR3 is 12 residues long. V lost 8 bases, J lost 7 bases, and 4 bases stayed unmatched. Germline V gene data show CDR1 as GTSNPN and CDR2 as SVGIG (reference sequence). CDR3 region: CAQGQGGGELFF. The CDR3 DNA is TGTGCCCAAGGACAGGGGGGCGGGGAGCTGTTTTTT.

V gene TRBV7-8 combines with J gene TRBJ1-4; D perhaps matches TRBD1 (6 bases). The CDR3 is 18 residues long. Trimming shortened V by 7 bases and J by 8 bases, and 29 bases separated the two germline ends. The germline CDR1 and CDR2 sequences are SGHVS and FQNEAQ. CDR3 nucleotides: TGTGCCAGCACTCACCCCAGGGGAAGGCTTCGGTCTTACGAAAAACTGTTTTTT. Protein product: CASTHPRGRLRSYEKLFF.

This clone was counted a few times. This chain joins TRBV30 and TRBJ2-7, with a weak D call TRBD2 (6 bases). The V end lost 2 bases, the J end lost 7 bases, and 9 bases lay between the germline ends. Germline CDR1 reads GTSNPN; CDR2 reads SVGIG (reference sequence). The length of the CDR3 is 11 residues. The CDR3 is CAWSTGREQYF. CDR3 bases: TGTGCCTGGAGTACTGGGAGGGAGCAGTACTTC.